Shown below are 22 T cell receptor beta chains from a single sample sequenced in a study of blood T cells in healthy people across ages. Using a J-beta primer mix together with a sample-barcoded 5' primer, a second PCR was run for roughly 6 to 11 cycles. One entry per CDR3 protein results from TCRdb running MiXCR on the 5' RACE reads. The top ten clones hold about 8% of a sample with 1.5 million to 2 million distinct CDR3 sequences, roughly 27% of them seen once. Sequencing was carried out using blood. The source of these receptors is a woman aged 25-40 years in good health.

Turning to this clonotype: Sequence at one end of the junction differs from germline and may be a read error. The chain joins TRBV15 to TRBJ2-3; TRBD1 matches 8 bases. The CDR3 loop spans 15 amino acids. CDR1 LNHNV and CDR2 YYDKDF come from the germline V gene (reference sequence). The CDR3 loop reads CDTSSRDRSLRAQYF. CDR3 nucleotides: TGTGACACCAGCAGCCGGGACAGGTCGTTAAGAGCGCAGTATTTT.

This clonotype was recorded at least ten times. The V gene is TRBV10-3, the J gene TRBJ2-7; D gene uncertain. The germline CDR1 and CDR2 sequences are ENHRY and SYGVKD. The CDR3 consists of 13 residues. The ends were cut back, 2 bases at V and 6 bases at J, with 11 bases in the middle. The CDR3 bases are TGTGCCATCAGTGAGCTTGAGGAAGCCGAGCAGTACTTC. Amino acid sequence: CAISELEEAEQYF.

The chain couples TRBV24-1 to TRBJ2-1; the D is unclear. The CDR3 contains 14 residues. V dropped 3 bases and J dropped 5 bases, with 10 bases sitting between them. CDR1 is KGHDR and CDR2 is SFDVKD in the germline V gene. The CDR3, as DNA: TGTGCCACCAGTGATCCGACCCTAGACAATGAGCAGTTCTTC. Amino acid sequence: CATSDPTLDNEQFF.

The rearrangement uses TRBV5-1 and TRBJ2-5; 8 positions agree with TRBD1. Germline-derived CDR1 and CDR2 are SGHRS and YFSETQ. This CDR3 comprises 14 residues. Losses at the gene ends were 4 bases for V and 11 bases for J; bases not matched to a gene: 13. The CDR3 DNA reads as TGCGCCAGCAGCCCCCGGACAGGGACCTACGGGCAGTACTTC. Amino acids: CASSPRTGTYGQYF.

The gene calls are TRBV6-1 and TRBJ2-3, with D possibly TRBD2 on 6 matching bases. This CDR3 spans 13 amino acids. Trimming left V 7 bases short and J 7 bases short, with 15 bases between. Germline CDR1 reads MNHNS; CDR2 reads SASEGT. CDR3 sequence reads: CASIEGLLNTQYF. In DNA, the CDR3 is TGTGCCAGCATTGAGGGACTTTTGAATACGCAGTATTTT.

The gene calls are TRBV12-3 or TRBV12-4 and TRBJ2-2; 7 positions match TRBD2. V lost 5 bases, J lost 4 bases, and 10 bases stayed unmatched. This CDR3 region has 16 residues. CDR3 in DNA: TGTGCCAGCAGTCTGAAAAGCGGGGAGGGCACCGGGGAGCTGTTTTTT. It translates to CASSLKSGEGTGELFF.

Ten or more counts support this clonotype. The genes are TRBV12-3 or TRBV12-4 and TRBJ1-5; weak D call: TRBD1 (6 bases). This CDR3 is built from 13 residues. The V and J ends lost 5 bases and 2 bases respectively, with 7 bases between them. The CDR3 bases are TGTGCCAGCAGTCGGACAGGCAATCAGCCCCAGCATTTT. This codes for CASSRTGNQPQHF.

This clonotype appeared once. This sequence joins TRBV5-6 and TRBJ2-1, with a weak D call TRBD1 (5 bases). This CDR3 spans 15 amino acids. The germline gives CDR1 SGHDT, CDR2 YYEEEE. Trimming shortened V by 1 base and J by 7 bases, and 15 bases separated the two germline ends. CDR3 sequence: CASSLLDNPSNEQFF. Written as DNA, the CDR3 is TGTGCCAGCAGCTTGCTGGACAACCCCTCGAATGAGCAGTTCTTC.

A few counts support this clonotype. The CDR3 loop is CASSEGQVTNYGYTF. The DNA for the CDR3 is TGTGCCAGCAGCGAGGGACAGGTTACTAACTATGGCTACACCTTC. The genes are TRBV7-7 and TRBJ1-2, with 8 bases identical to TRBD1. This CDR3 region has 15 residues. Trimming removed 5 bases from V and 0 bases from J; junction bases left unmatched: 5. Germline CDR1 reads SSHAT; CDR2 reads FNYEAQ (reference sequence).

The chain joins TRBV12-3 or TRBV12-4 to TRBJ2-1; D is unclear. V was trimmed by 2 bases and J by 0 bases, leaving 8 bases between them. The CDR3 runs 15 residues. CDR3 residues: CASSLIASSYNEQFF. In DNA, the CDR3 is TGTGCCAGCAGTTTAATAGCTAGCTCCTACAATGAGCAGTTCTTC.

A remark on this clonotype: A much larger clone lies a single base off, so this may be a read error. The chain recombines TRBV20-1 with TRBJ2-1; perhaps TRBD2 as D (6 bases). The J call may be in error: the DNA end matches TRBJ2-7 better. CDR3 length: 15 residues. Germline CDR1 is DFQATT and CDR2 is SNEGSKA (reference sequence). The CDR3 protein is CSARAGTLSYNEQYF. The DNA of the CDR3 is TGCAGTGCTAGGGCGGGAACCCTCTCCTACAATGAGCAGTACTTC.

This clonotype was counted ten times or more. The rearrangement joins TRBV15 to TRBJ1-4; perhaps TRBD1 as D (5 bases). Trimming removed 0 bases at V and 10 bases at J, with 9 bases between. The CDR3 has 13 amino acids. The germline gives CDR1 LNHNV, CDR2 YYDKDF (reference sequence). The CDR3, as DNA: TGTGCCACCAGCAGAGATGCGAGGGGAAAACTGTTTTTT. It yields the protein CATSRDARGKLFF.

This clonotype was seen many times. CDR3 bases: TGTGCCAGCAGTAAGCAGGGTGTGGCCAAAAACATTCAGTACTTC. Its translation: CASSKQGVAKNIQYF. The V gene is TRBV6-6, the J gene TRBJ2-4, with D maybe TRBD1 (5 bases). Germline values: CDR1 MNHNY, CDR2 SVGAGI (reference sequence). The CDR3 contains 15 residues. Trimming cost V 5 bases and J 1 base, with 12 bases left between them.

The chain joins TRBV7-2 to TRBJ2-7, with D hard to call. The germline CDR1 and CDR2 sequences are SGHTA and FQGNSA. V lost 5 bases and J 9 bases, leaving 14 bases between the germline ends. This CDR3 has 12 residues. CDR3 loop: CASSEITGTQYF. DNA of the CDR3: TGTGCCAGCAGCGAAATTACGGGTACGCAGTACTTC. Based on the CDR3 plus reference TRBV7-2 and TRBJ2-7, the full variable domain is GAGVSQSPSNKVTEKGKDVELRCDPISGHTALYWYRQSLGQGLEFLIYFQGNSAPDKSGLPSDRFSAERTGGSVSTLTIQRTQQEDSAVYLCASSEITGTQYFGPGTRLTVT.

This clonotype has ten or more counts. The chain carries TRBV15 and TRBJ2-5, with D perhaps TRBD1 or TRBD2 (6 bases each). Judging by the DNA end, TRBJ2-7 fits better; the J call may be wrong. The germline gives CDR1 LNHNV, CDR2 YYDKDF (reference sequence). There are 14 residues in the CDR3. In nucleotides, the CDR3 is TGTGCCACCAGCAGCGGTTGGGGGGCTGGCGAGCAGTACTTC. Its translation is CATSSGWGAGEQYF.

Many counts were recorded for this clonotype. The chain combines TRBV20-1 with TRBJ2-1; D perhaps matches TRBD1 (6 bases). The CDR3 is 14 residues long. From germline, CDR1 is DFQATT and CDR2 SNEGSKA (reference sequence). V was cut by 3 bases and J by 9 bases, with 18 bases left in between. CDR3 bases: TGCAGTGCTAGTGTATTACAGGGAATCAGTGAGCAGTTCTTC. This encodes CSASVLQGISEQFF.

On this clonotype: This may come from a read error, since a much larger clone is one base off. This rearrangement joins TRBV29-1 to TRBJ2-5; TRBD1 matches 7 bases. The CDR3 length is 12 residues. The germline CDR1 and CDR2 sequences are SQVTM and ANQGSEA. The V and J ends lost 7 bases and 1 base, in that order; junction bases with no gene match: 3. The chain's CDR3 is CSAGDSQETQYF. DNA of the CDR3: TGCAGCGCCGGGGACAGCCAAGAGACCCAGTACTTC.

This clonotype was counted a few times. The chain couples TRBV6-1 to TRBJ2-1; D is ambiguous. Per the germline V gene, CDR1 is MNHNS and CDR2 is SASEGT. The ends were cut back, 2 bases at V and 2 bases at J, with 4 bases in the middle. The CDR3 covers 13 residues. The CDR3 DNA sequence: TGTGCCAGCAGTGAACAGACCTACAATGAGCAGTTCTTC. Residues: CASSEQTYNEQFF.

This clonotype turned up a few times. The rearrangement uses TRBV2 and TRBJ1-2; TRBD1 matches 10 bases. V was pared by 9 bases and J by 4 bases, with 8 bases of the junction left unmatched. Germline V lookup: CDR1 SNHLY, CDR2 FYNNEI. CDR3 length: 14 residues. The CDR3 sequence: CASKIRDRGYGYTF. CDR3 nucleotide sequence: TGTGCCAGTAAGATACGGGACAGGGGCTATGGCTACACCTTC.

This clonotype showed up just a few times. This chain's CDR3 is CASSLYQTGSSPLHF. The CDR3 DNA is TGCGCCAGCAGCTTGTACCAGACAGGGAGTTCACCCCTCCACTTT. The chain combines TRBV5-1 with TRBJ1-6, with 7 positions matching TRBD1. The CDR3 is 15 residues long. V shed 1 base and J 9 bases; nucleotides not matched to a gene: 7. Looked up from germline, CDR1 is SGHRS and CDR2 is YFSETQ.

In this sample, this clonotype turned up many times. Just one base apart from a much larger clone, this may be a read error. The rearrangement uses TRBV29-1 and TRBJ1-2; no clear D. V was clipped by 7 bases and J by 8 bases, with 17 bases between them. This CDR3 is built from 12 residues. Germline lookup yields CDR1 SQVTM and CDR2 ANQGSEA. CDR3 nucleotides: TGCAGCGCCGGTTGGGCAAGGAGAGGCTACACCTTC. Its translation is CSAGWARRGYTF.

This clonotype was detected many times. The chain has TRBV29-1 and TRBJ2-1, with 8 bases fitting TRBD1. There are 16 residues in the CDR3. The trim removed 0 bases at V and 7 bases at J, leaving 11 bases unmatched. The germline CDR1 and CDR2 sequences are SQVTM and ANQGSEA. CDR3 loop: CSVEDQETGVTNEQFF. The DNA of the CDR3 is TGCAGCGTTGAAGATCAGGAGACAGGGGTAACGAATGAGCAGTTCTTC.